Listed below are T cell receptor beta chains from one sample, sequenced in a study of T cell responses to AZD1222 COVID-19 vaccine. Data came from immunoSEQ multiplex PCR; TCRdb stores just in-frame clones and leaves some out. The table lists some 79,000 clones, over 75% of them singletons. This specimen consisted of peripheral blood, obtained 28 days after the second AZD1222 dose. The receptors derive from an adult who received the AZD1222 COVID-19 vaccine. Each CDR3 is given with its conserved first and last residue. D genes are given only for firm matches. Clone size is given for some rows only: seen once, a few or many times, or a class if the clone is expanded.

CDR3 protein | CDR3 DNA | clone size | V gene | D gene | J gene
CASTSRGGNEKLFF | TGTGCCAGCACTTCCCGGGGTGGGAATGAAAAACTGTTTTTT | few | TRBV6-6 | - | TRBJ1-4
CASSQEWPMEASGFYNEQFF | TGCGCCAGCAGCCAAGAATGGCCAATGGAGGCTAGCGGTTTCTACAATGAGCAGTTCTTC | - | TRBV4-3 | TRBD2 | TRBJ2-1
CASSPLPQGASYNEQFF | TGTGCCAGCAGCCCCCTGCCCCAGGGGGCGTCATACAATGAGCAGTTCTTC | - | TRBV7-3 | TRBD1 | TRBJ2-1
CASSLGATEAFF | TGTGCCAGCAGCTTGGGGGCGACTGAAGCTTTCTTT | - | TRBV11-2 | - | TRBJ1-1
CASRDTGESGYTF | TGTGCCAGCAGAGATACAGGGGAAAGCGGCTACACCTTC | once | TRBV25-1 | TRBD1 | TRBJ1-2
CASGLADTQYF | TGTGCCAGCGGGCTCGCAGATACGCAGTATTTT | - | TRBV2 | - | TRBJ2-3
CASSGGPNNEQFF | TGTGCCAGCAGCGGGGGGCCGAACAATGAGCAGTTCTTC | - | TRBV11-3 | - | TRBJ2-1
CASSPLAGNYNEQFF | TGTGCCAGCAGCCCCCTAGCGGGGAACTACAATGAGCAGTTCTTC | - | TRBV7-6 | TRBD2 | TRBJ2-1
CASSTRQGGRSGNTIYF | TGTGCCAGCAGCACAAGACAGGGAGGTAGGTCTGGAAACACCATATATTTT | once | TRBV21-1 | - | TRBJ1-3
CASSIDQGGHRLAF | TGTGCCAGTAGTATAGATCAAGGGGGCCATCGCTTGGCCTTC | once | TRBV19 | TRBD1 | TRBJ1-2
CASSPGQTNSPLHF | TGTGCCAGCTCACCAGGACAAACTAATTCACCCCTCCACTTT | - | TRBV18 | - | TRBJ1-6
CASTTFSYNEQFF | TGTGCCAGCACCACTTTCTCGTACAATGAGCAGTTCTTC | - | TRBV6-4 | - | TRBJ2-1
CASSLATAQRLNSPLHF | TGTGCCAGCAGCTTGGCTACAGCCCAACGACTTAATTCACCCCTCCACTTT | - | TRBV5-4 | - | TRBJ1-6
CASSHTYSGNTIYF | TGTGCCAGCAGCCATACTTACTCTGGAAACACCATATATTTT | - | TRBV14 | - | TRBJ1-3
CASSSGEPQHF | TGTGCCAGTAGTTCGGGGGAGCCCCAGCATTTT | few | TRBV19 | - | TRBJ1-5
CSVELDRGAEAFF | TGCAGCGTTGAATTGGACAGGGGTGCTGAAGCTTTCTTT | - | TRBV29-1 | TRBD1 | TRBJ1-1
CASSKARGQALAKNIQYF | TGTGCCAGCAGCAAAGCGCGGGGCCAGGCATTAGCCAAAAACATTCAGTACTTC | - | TRBV21-1 | - | TRBJ2-4
CASSSVPGQVGQTEAFF | TGCGCCAGCAGCTCGGTCCCGGGACAAGTAGGTCAGACTGAAGCTTTCTTT | - | TRBV5-1 | - | TRBJ1-1
CASSSNTGELFF | TGTGCCAGCAGTTCCAACACCGGGGAGCTGTTTTTT | - | TRBV6-5 | - | TRBJ2-2
CASSLIPAAYGYTF | TGTGCCAGCAGCTTAATTCCGGCAGCCTATGGCTACACCTTC | - | TRBV7-2 | - | TRBJ1-2
CATRDRDYEQYF | TGTGCCACCCGGGACAGGGACTACGAGCAGTACTTC | - | TRBV19 | TRBD1 | TRBJ2-7
CASRTPDNEKLFF | TGTGCCAGCAGAACACCGGATAATGAAAAACTGTTTTTT | - | TRBV5-4 | - | TRBJ1-4
CSVGGQGFEKLFF | TGCAGCGTTGGGGGACAGGGTTTTGAAAAACTGTTTTTT | few | TRBV29-1 | TRBD1 | TRBJ1-4
CASSQDGTEQYF | TGTGCCAGCAGCCAAGACGGGACAGAGCAGTACTTC | - | TRBV4-2 | - | TRBJ2-7
CASSLAGWTEAFF | TGTGCCAGCAGCTTGGCTGGGTGGACTGAAGCTTTCTTT | - | TRBV5-6 | - | TRBJ1-1
CATSDPSGGENEKLFF | TGTGCCACCAGTGATCCCTCAGGGGGGGAGAATGAAAAACTGTTTTTT | - | TRBV24-1 | TRBD1 | TRBJ1-4
CASRPVGGRSTEAFF | TGTGCCAGCAGACCCGTGGGGGGTAGGAGCACTGAAGCTTTCTTT | - | TRBV6-5 | - | TRBJ1-1
CASSMSTQNTEAFF | TGTGCCAGTAGTATGAGTACTCAGAACACTGAAGCTTTCTTT | - | TRBV19 | - | TRBJ1-1
CAWSPRSDTEAFF | TGTGCCTGGAGTCCCAGGTCGGACACTGAAGCTTTCTTT | few | TRBV30 | - | TRBJ1-1
CASSTQPGETQYF | TGTGCCAGCAGCACCCAACCGGGGGAGACCCAGTACTTC | - | TRBV7-2 | - | TRBJ2-5
CASSWTGNTIYF | TGTGCCAGCAGTTGGACTGGAAACACCATATATTTT | - | TRBV6-2/TRBV6-3 | - | TRBJ1-3
CASSLGAYNRDEQFF | TGTGCCAGCAGCTTAGGGGCATACAATAGGGATGAGCAGTTCTTC | once | TRBV7-6 | - | TRBJ2-1
CATSDLWGSGTGELFF | TGTGCCACCAGTGATTTATGGGGTTCTGGCACCGGGGAGCTGTTTTTT | - | TRBV24-1 | - | TRBJ2-2